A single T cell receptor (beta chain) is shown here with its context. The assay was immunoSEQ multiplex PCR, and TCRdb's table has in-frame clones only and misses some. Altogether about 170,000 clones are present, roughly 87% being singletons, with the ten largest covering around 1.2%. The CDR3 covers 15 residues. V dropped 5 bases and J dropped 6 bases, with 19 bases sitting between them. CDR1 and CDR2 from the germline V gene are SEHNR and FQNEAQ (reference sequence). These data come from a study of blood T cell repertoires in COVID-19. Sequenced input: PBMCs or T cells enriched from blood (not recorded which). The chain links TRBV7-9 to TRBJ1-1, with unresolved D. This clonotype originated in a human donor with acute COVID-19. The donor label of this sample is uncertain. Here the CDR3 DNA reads TGTGCCAGCAGCCCTTCCGGCGGATATAACTCTGAAGCTTTCTTT. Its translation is CASSPSGGYNSEAFF.